What follows are 9 T cell receptor beta chains derived from one specimen sequenced in a study of blood T cell repertoires in COVID-19. This table comes from immunoSEQ multiplex PCR, and its TCRdb copy is limited to in-frame clones, with some not included. The sample shows about 110,000 clones, approximately 90% of them seen only once. Sequenced material: peripheral blood. These receptors were collected from a human donor in a cohort sampled during active COVID-19.

The chain carries TRBV2 and TRBJ1-1; possible D gene TRBD1, 6 bases. Looked up from germline, CDR1 is SNHLY and CDR2 is FYNNEI. The CDR3 contains 14 residues. V was cut by 8 bases and J by 1 base, with 14 bases left in between. The CDR3 DNA follows: TGTGCCAGCGAGGGACACGGTGAGAACACTGAAGCTTTCTTT. It encodes CASEGHGENTEAFF.

V is TRBV7-8 and J is TRBJ1-4; possible D gene TRBD1, 5 bases. The CDR3 has 14 residues. The germline gives CDR1 SGHVS, CDR2 FQNEAQ. The V gene lost 4 bases and the J gene lost 7 bases, with 13 bases spanning the gap. The CDR3 DNA is TGTGCCAGCAGCTCCATCAGGGATTCTGAAAAACTGTTTTTT. Protein: CASSSIRDSEKLFF.

CDR3 amino acids: CASSSGASGANVLTF. CDR3 DNA sequence: TGCGCCAGCAGCTCAGGGGCCTCTGGGGCCAACGTCCTGACTTTC. The chain couples TRBV5-1 to TRBJ2-6; maybe TRBD1 (6 bases). This CDR3 comprises 15 residues. Trimming removed 3 bases from V and 0 bases from J, with 7 bases in between. In germline, CDR1 is SGHRS, CDR2 YFSETQ.

The chain is built from TRBV11-2 and TRBJ2-1; D is undetermined. CDR3 length: 15 residues. V was trimmed by 4 bases and J by 5 bases, leaving 15 bases between them. Germline V gene sequence: CDR1 SGHAT, CDR2 FQNNGV. CDR3 sequence: CASSSMASANNEQFF. The CDR3 DNA reads TGTGCCAGCAGCTCTATGGCCAGCGCCAACAATGAGCAGTTCTTC.

This clone was observed once. The chain is built from TRBV7-6 and TRBJ2-7; D is ambiguous. The CDR3 is 13 amino acids. The germline V gene encodes CDR1 SGHVS and CDR2 FNYEAQ. Trimming took 1 base from V and 4 from J, leaving 8 bases between them. CDR3 in amino acids: CASSLGRPYEQYF. The CDR3 DNA is TGTGCCAGCAGCTTAGGCAGGCCGTACGAGCAGTACTTC.

The chain has TRBV20-1 and TRBJ2-3; D gene ambiguous. Trimming cost V 5 bases and J 2 bases, with 5 bases left between them. This CDR3 contains 11 residues. Germline V gives CDR1 DFQATT, CDR2 SNEGSKA (reference sequence). In DNA, the CDR3 is TGCAGTGCTTTATCCACAGATACGCAGTATTTT. This gives the protein CSALSTDTQYF.

The chain links TRBV5-6 to TRBJ2-3; 10 bases fit TRBD2. The V segment lost 4 bases and the J segment 1 base; nucleotides outside the gene matches: 6. The CDR3 spans 16 residues. CDR1 is SGHDT and CDR2 is YYEEEE in the germline V gene. The CDR3 here is CASSPYSGGRTDTQYF. CDR3 coding DNA: TGTGCCAGCAGCCCATATAGCGGGGGGCGCACAGATACGCAGTATTTT.

The table lists this clone with a count of one. The CDR3 DNA reads TGTGCCAGCGGGTTAGCGGGAGGAGGTACCGGGGAGCTGTTTTTT. This gives the protein CASGLAGGGTGELFF. The chain recombines TRBV28 with TRBJ2-2; 10 bases match TRBD2. Germline-derived CDR1 and CDR2 are MDHEN and SYDVKM. V trimming: 8 bases; J trimming: 5 bases; junction bases outside the gene matches: 8. CDR3 length: 15 amino acids. Drawing the rest from reference TRBV28 and TRBJ2-2, the complete variable domain is DVKVTQSSRYLVKRTGEKVFLECVQDMDHENMFWYRQDPGLGLRLIYFSYDVKMKEKGDIPEGYSVSREKKERFSLILESASTNQTSMYLCASGLAGGGTGELFFGEGSRLTVL.

The V and J genes are TRBV5-1 and TRBJ2-5; 7 bases fit TRBD2. The germline V gene has CDR1 SGHRS and CDR2 YFSETQ. The CDR3 contains 14 residues. V lost 7 bases and J lost 2; bases outside the gene matches: 8. CDR3 in amino acids: CASGPGGSQETQYF. For the CDR3, the DNA is TGCGCCAGCGGTCCGGGGGGAAGTCAAGAGACCCAGTACTTC.